Presented here are 20 T cell receptor beta chains from one specimen sequenced in a study of blood T cells in healthy people across ages. With a J-beta primer mix and a sample-barcoded 5' primer, a second PCR ran about 7 to 12 cycles. TCRdb passed the 5' RACE reads through MiXCR, listing each CDR3 protein once. The table lists about 1,500,000 distinct CDR3 sequences, about 28% of them singletons. The sequenced material came from blood. The receptors were sampled from a woman in her thirties in good health.

The sample holds a few counts of this clonotype. V usage is TRBV30 and J usage is TRBJ1-6; 8 positions match TRBD1. This CDR3 region has 15 residues. Germline assignment: CDR1 GTSNPN and CDR2 SVGIG (reference sequence). Trimming at V came to 0 bases and at J to 7 bases, leaving 5 bases not matched to a gene. CDR3 amino acids: CAWSVTRQGNSPLHF. CDR3 DNA: TGTGCCTGGAGTGTAACTAGACAGGGGAATTCACCCCTCCACTTT.

This clonotype was counted only a few times. The chain carries TRBV5-1 and TRBJ2-7; possible D gene TRBD2, 5 bases. The germline gives CDR1 SGHRS, CDR2 YFSETQ. The CDR3 extends over 14 amino acids. V lost 4 bases to trimming and J lost 6 bases, with 17 bases between them. CDR3 residues: CASSVNRGGGEQYF. The CDR3 DNA sequence: TGCGCCAGCAGCGTAAACCGGGGTGGCGGCGAGCAGTACTTC.

Comments on this clonotype: A clone one base away is much larger, so this may be a read error. V is TRBV20-1 and J is TRBJ2-5; 7 positions match TRBD1. Unmatched junction bases numbered 2, after V lost 4 bases and J lost 3 bases. The CDR3 is 12 amino acids. Germline V gene lookup returns CDR1 DFQATT and CDR2 SNEGSKA (reference sequence). The CDR3 region is CSATGQKETQYF. CDR3 in DNA: TGCAGTGCTACGGGACAGAAAGAGACCCAGTACTTC.

This clonotype came up a few times. V is TRBV9 and J is TRBJ2-3; tentatively, D is TRBD2 (6 bases). The germline gives CDR1 SGDLS, CDR2 YYNGEE. V gave up 1 base and J gave up 0 bases, with 9 bases separating them. This CDR3 contains 15 residues. The CDR3 coding sequence is TGTGCCAGCAGCGTACAGGGAGGCAGCACAGATACGCAGTATTTT. Protein product: CASSVQGGSTDTQYF.

In this sample, this clonotype turned up a few times. The chain links TRBV5-5 to TRBJ1-2, with 10 bases identical to TRBD1. In germline, CDR1 is SGHKS, CDR2 YYEKEE (reference sequence). The CDR3 is made up of 14 amino acids. With 3 bases clipped from V and 6 bases from J, the junction kept 5 bases outside the gene matches. This CDR3 is CASSYGQGGNGYTF. The DNA for the CDR3 is TGTGCCAGCAGCTACGGACAGGGGGGAAATGGCTACACCTTC. Full variable domain (missing parts from reference TRBV5-5 and TRBJ1-2): DAGVTQSPTHLIKTRGQQVTLRCSPISGHKSVSWYQQVLGQGPQFIFQYYEKEERGRGNFPDRFSARQFPNYSSELNVNALLLGDSALYLCASSYGQGGNGYTFGSGTRLTVV.

The V and J genes are TRBV3-1 and TRBJ1-5; TRBD1 agrees at 7 bases. Trimming at V came to 3 bases and at J to 5 bases, leaving 4 bases not matched to a gene. The germline V gene encodes CDR1 LGHDT and CDR2 YNNKEL (reference sequence). This CDR3 comprises 14 residues. CDR3 residues: CASSQGQRYQPQHF. The CDR3 DNA is TGTGCCAGCAGCCAGGGACAGAGGTATCAGCCCCAGCATTTT. The full variable domain, rest sourced from reference TRBV3-1 and TRBJ1-5, is DTAVSQTPKYLVTQMGNDKSIKCEQNLGHDTMYWYKQDSKKFLKIMFSYNNKELIINETVPNRFSPKSPDKAHLNLHINSLELGDSAVYFCASSQGQRYQPQHFGDGTRLSIL.

This clonotype was seen only a few times. The gene calls are TRBV7-9 and TRBJ2-4; the D gene could be TRBD1 or TRBD2 (5 bases each). The CDR3 has 16 residues. V was clipped by 0 bases and J by 2 bases, with 11 bases between them. CDR1 SEHNR and CDR2 FQNEAQ come from the germline V gene (reference sequence). CDR3 in DNA: TGTGCCAGCAGCTTAGCCGGGGCTGGGACCAAAAACATTCAGTACTTC. Encoded protein: CASSLAGAGTKNIQYF. Looking up the rest from reference TRBV7-9 and TRBJ2-4 gives the full variable domain: DTGVSQNPRHKITKRGQNVTFRCDPISEHNRLYWYRQTLGQGPEFLTYFQNEAQLEKSRLLSDRFSAERPKGSFSTLEIQRTEQGDSAMYLCASSLAGAGTKNIQYFGAGTRLSVL.

This clonotype was detected a few times. This chain's CDR3 is CSASSGLPPSYEQYF. Here the CDR3 DNA reads TGCAGTGCTTCTTCAGGGCTTCCACCTTCCTACGAGCAGTACTTC. V is TRBV20-1 and J is TRBJ2-7; D is perhaps TRBD1 (5 bases). Germline V gene lookup returns CDR1 DFQATT and CDR2 SNEGSKA (reference sequence). The CDR3 has 15 amino acids. Trimming stripped 5 bases from V and 1 base from J, with 18 bases between.

In this sample, this clonotype turned up a few times. This chain connects TRBV11-2 to TRBJ2-5; possible D gene TRBD2, 5 bases. Trimming removed 0 bases at V and 6 bases at J, with 17 bases between. The CDR3 covers 16 residues. CDR1 and CDR2 (germline): SGHAT, FQNNGV. The CDR3 here is CASSLDPLAGEQTQYF. CDR3 nucleotides: TGTGCCAGCAGCTTAGACCCCCTAGCCGGGGAACAGACCCAGTACTTC.

The V call is TRBV3-1, the J call TRBJ2-7; TRBD2 is a possible D gene (5 bases). V was pared by 0 bases and J by 1 base, with 13 bases between. CDR1 is LGHDT, CDR2 YNNKEL, per germline (reference sequence). This CDR3 is 16 amino acids long. The CDR3 DNA is TGTGCCAGCAGCCAAGAGAGCGGAGCTGGGTCCTACGAGCAGTACTTC. It is translated as CASSQESGAGSYEQYF.

V gene TRBV20-1 combines with J gene TRBJ2-3, with D perhaps TRBD1 or TRBD2 (6 bases each). The CDR3 length is 14 residues. V was cut by 5 bases and J by 5 bases, with 17 bases left in between. Germline V gene lookup returns CDR1 DFQATT and CDR2 SNEGSKA (reference sequence). The CDR3 DNA is TGCAGTGCTTTCCCGGGGGCGGGGAGAGATACGCAGTATTTT. The encoded protein is CSAFPGAGRDTQYF.

The chain employs TRBV18 and TRBJ2-7, with unresolved D. The V gene lost 3 bases and the J gene lost 0 bases, with 9 bases spanning the gap. Germline values: CDR1 KGHSH, CDR2 LQKENI. The CDR3 spans 14 residues. The CDR3 loop is CASSPEEISYEQYF. Here the CDR3 DNA reads TGTGCCAGCTCACCCGAGGAGATCTCCTACGAGCAGTACTTC.

As for this clonotype: A junction boundary mismatches the germline segment, possibly from a read error. The chain is built from TRBV12-3 or TRBV12-4 and TRBJ1-2; D uncertain. CDR3 size: 14 residues. The chain's CDR3 is CASSVRHLNYGHTF. The CDR3 coding sequence is TGTGCCAGCAGTGTTAGACACCTTAACTATGGCCACACCTTC.

This chain connects TRBV3-1 to TRBJ1-5; D call uncertain. The V end lost 1 base, the J end lost 2 bases, and 6 bases lay between the germline ends. CDR1 and CDR2 (germline): LGHDT, YNNKEL (reference sequence). This CDR3 region has 14 residues. CDR3 coding DNA: TGTGCCAGCAGCCAAGTTGGGCGCAATCAGCCCCAGCATTTT. As protein: CASSQVGRNQPQHF.

The chain employs TRBV27 and TRBJ1-3; weak D call: TRBD1 (5 bases). The CDR3 loop spans 13 amino acids. CDR1 is MNHEY and CDR2 is SMNVEV in the germline V gene (reference sequence). V lost 3 bases to trimming and J lost 4 bases, with 7 bases between them. The CDR3 is CASSLKGGNTIYF. CDR3 DNA: TGTGCCAGCAGTTTGAAGGGGGGAAACACCATATATTTT.

V and J are TRBV7-7 and TRBJ2-6, with 7 bases fitting TRBD1. Per the germline V gene, CDR1 is SSHAT and CDR2 is FNYEAQ (reference sequence). V shed 5 bases and J 1 base; nucleotides not matched to a gene: 8. The CDR3 consists of 17 residues. Here the CDR3 reads CASSPGTVYSGANVLTF. CDR3 nucleotide sequence: TGTGCCAGCAGCCCCGGGACAGTGTATTCTGGGGCCAACGTCCTGACTTTC.

The chain links TRBV20-1 to TRBJ2-1, with D perhaps assigned TRBD1 or TRBD2 (5 bases each). With 3 bases removed from V and 5 bases from J, the gap between germline ends came to 14 bases. The CDR3 runs to 14 residues. CDR1 is DFQATT, CDR2 SNEGSKA, per germline (reference sequence). This chain's CDR3 is CSASMGPNNNEQFF. As DNA, the CDR3 is TGCAGTGCTAGTATGGGACCGAATAACAATGAGCAGTTCTTC.

This clonotype was picked up many times. The genes are TRBV20-1 and TRBJ1-2, with TRBD1 matching 11 bases. The V and J ends lost 0 bases and 5 bases, in that order; junction bases with no gene match: 2. Germline lookup yields CDR1 DFQATT and CDR2 SNEGSKA (reference sequence). The CDR3 sequence is 14 residues long. The CDR3 spells CSARDGTGGYGYTF. CDR3 DNA sequence: TGCAGTGCTAGAGACGGGACAGGGGGTTATGGCTACACCTTC.

Remarks on this clonotype: This may come from a read error, since a much larger clone is one base off. J is TRBJ2-1 and V is TRBV29-1; D is possibly TRBD1 (5 bases). Per germline, CDR1 SQVTM and CDR2 ANQGSEA. This CDR3 spans 11 amino acids. In DNA, the CDR3 is TGCGGCGTTGAAGGGCCAGGGGAGCAGTTCTTC. Encoded protein: CGVEGPGEQFF.

This chain joins TRBV20-1 and TRBJ2-5, with no clear D. The CDR3 spans 12 residues. Trimming shortened V by 0 bases and J by 5 bases, and 7 bases separated the two germline ends. CDR1 and CDR2 from the germline V gene are DFQATT and SNEGSKA (reference sequence). CDR3 DNA: TGCAGTGCTAGAGATATTCGGGAGACCCAGTACTTC. Its translation: CSARDIRETQYF.